The text below deals with one TCR beta chain. The antigen this receptor binds is unknown. One base away there is no much larger clone; base qualities are not given. CDR1 and CDR2, per the germline V gene, are LGHNA and YSLEER. Inclusive of the bounding cysteine and phenylalanine, the CDR3 is 15 residues long. The only DNA kept is the CDR3, 45 bases in frame from the first base. Relative to germline, V is 1 base shorter and J is 2 bases shorter, with 12 bases between their ends. The data belong to a study of T cells after yellow fever vaccination (dated by TCRdb to the late 2010s). Describing the broader study: The SMART-Seq v4 Ultra Low Input RNA kit was used to prepare libraries from fractions with low cell numbers. Bulk PBMC replicates and cell subsets were isolated from blood drawn at multiple timepoints before and after both primary and secondary immunization. Two healthy male donors, one aged 18 to 30 and one aged 30 to 40 years, were included in the cohort. To track T-cell clones before and after primary and booster YFV17D yellow fever vaccination, bulk TCR alpha and beta repertoires were sequenced longitudinally.

TCR cDNA was synthesized by 5'RACE template switching, through which a universal primer site and unique molecular identifiers were introduced. cDNA synthesis was primed from both the TCR alpha and TCR beta constant segments. Two PCR steps were used to amplify libraries, with sample barcodes and sequencing adapters being added in the second step. Sequencing of the libraries was done on either Illumina HiSeq 2500 (2x100 bp) or NovaSeq (2x150 bp). From the authors' description of their analysis: Demultiplexing of reads and collapsing into UMI consensus sequences were performed with MIGEC, and V(D)J alignment was carried out with MiXCR. Vaccine-responding clonotypes were identified with edgeR using replicate PBMC samples, with FDR below 0.01 and a log2 fold change above 5 up to day 15 being required. Each bulk clonotype was labeled CD4 or CD8 based on which sequenced repertoire, CD4 or CD8, contained the clonotype at higher abundance. The public sequencing data were trimmed at Q25 with fastp and processed into clonotypes with MiXCR by TCRdb, which kept only in-frame beta chains. When rows share a CDR3 protein, they turn into one entry using the most common DNA and genes. These V and J calls rely on TCRdb rather than the paper's analysis. The sample table shows just under 600,000 distinct CDR3 sequences, and approximately 13% are seen once. The top ten clonotypes cover 11% to 15% of the sample.

Study-level results and caveats: Compared with the primary T-cell response, the secondary T-cell response was faster but weaker, reaching its peak on day 5 rather than on day 15. A small fraction of clonotypes appeared in both the CD4 and CD8 compartments, likely as a result of convergent recombination. Most clones expanded after primary vaccination (around 96% of CD4 and 88% of CD8) were re-detected after the booster, suggesting that broad memory maintenance occurred. Only a couple of donors were included in the study, so the extent to which the findings can be generalized is limited. Computational filtering was needed because FACS-sorted repertoires could contain abundant contaminating clonotypes from the bulk population.

Per the publication, the treatment or condition label means: live attenuated yellow fever vaccine strain. At each blood-draw timepoint, two biological replicates of bulk PBMCs were collected. A standard Ficoll-Paque protocol was used to isolate PBMCs from peripheral blood. TriZol was used to extract RNA from bulk PBMCs, from CD4 and CD8 fractions, and from dextramer-positive and dextramer-negative fractions. This specimen consisted of PBMCs, obtained on the day of the yellow fever booster vaccination. This clonotype originated in a man aged 30-40 years who received the YFV17D yellow fever vaccine. The rearranged segments are TRBV4-3 and TRBJ2-7, with the D gene not clear enough to name. At the DNA level, the sequence is TGCGCCAGCAGCCAAGGGACGGAGCCCACCTACGAGCAGTACTTC. Translated, this gives CASSQGTEPTYEQYF.